This T cell receptor beta chain was captured by sequencing in a study of T cells in Graves' hyperthyroidism and ophthalmopathy. Broader study findings: Blood shared most expanded thyroid clonotypes above 0.001.

Clinical symptoms, serum thyroxine, TRAb, thyroid ultrasound and orbital computed tomography informed diagnoses. Turning to this clonotype: Antigen: not known.

Amplification of TCR beta CDR3 regions was performed using RNA transcripts as template. First-round RT-PCR targeting the TCR CDR3 was performed with the HTBI primer set. TCRdb redid the calling of the multiplex PCR reads with MiXCR, one entry per CDR3 protein. The sample consists of 400,000 to 500,000 distinct CDR3 sequences, roughly 13% of them appearing once. Germline V gene data show CDR1 as LGHDT and CDR2 as YNNKEL (reference sequence). V dropped 6 bases and J dropped 0 bases, with 12 bases sitting between them. The CDR3 spans 14 residues. This TCR came from a woman between 18 and 29 years old with Graves' hyperthyroidism. The chain links TRBV3-1 to TRBJ2-7; the D call may be TRBD1 or TRBD2 (6 bases each). The material sequenced was blood. The CDR3 loop is CASSRGVSSYEQYF. Written as DNA, the CDR3 is TGTGCCAGCAGTAGGGGGGTCAGCTCCTACGAGCAGTACTTC.